What follows are 27 T cell receptor beta chains derived from one specimen sequenced in a study of cytomegalovirus exposure and HLA in healthy donors. Vbeta (60) and Jbeta (13) primers were used in the PCR. Generated by immunoSEQ multiplex PCR, the TCRdb table keeps only in-frame clones and is missing some. The table has 30,000 to 35,000 clones, 55% to 80% seen once. Material: PBMCs. The receptors were sampled from a man aged 35-49 years in good health and CMV-seropositive.

The V and J genes are TRBV25-1 and TRBJ2-7; no clear D. Trimming pared 5 bases from V and 1 base from J, leaving 12 bases between. CDR3 length equals 14 residues. Germline CDR1 reads MGHDK; CDR2 reads SYGVNS. The DNA for the CDR3 is TGTGCCAGCAGTAAAGAGACTGCATCCTACGAGCAGTACTTC. It yields the protein CASSKETASYEQYF.

The genes are TRBV19 and TRBJ2-5, with 7 bases matching TRBD2. This CDR3 has 16 amino acids. V lost 6 bases to trimming and J lost 0 bases; unmatched junction nucleotides: 10. The germline CDR1 and CDR2 sequences are LNHDA and SQIVND (reference sequence). The CDR3 DNA is TGTGCCAGTAGACGGACTAGGGAGGGATACCAAGAGACCCAGTACTTC. This encodes CASRRTREGYQETQYF.

This clone was detected a few times. This chain uses TRBV29-1 with TRBJ2-1; TRBD1 might be the D (6 bases). V lost 2 bases and J lost 9, with 11 bases in between. The germline V gene encodes CDR1 SQVTM and CDR2 ANQGSEA. CDR3 size: 12 residues. The CDR3 DNA sequence: TGCAGCGTTGAAAATCCCAGGGGTGAGCAGTTCTTC. Translating gives CSVENPRGEQFF.

This rearrangement joins TRBV14 to TRBJ2-3; D might be TRBD2 (5 bases). The CDR3 has 16 amino acids. Germline assignment: CDR1 SGHDN and CDR2 FVKESK. Trimming took 4 bases from V and 4 from J, leaving 18 bases between them. CDR3 loop: CASSPHLVPSSDTQYF. Here the CDR3 DNA reads TGTGCCAGCAGCCCCCATCTGGTCCCTAGCTCAGATACGCAGTATTTT.

This clone showed up just a few times. The CDR3 sequence is CASSYSGGSRGDTGELFF. The CDR3, as DNA: TGTGCCAGCAGTTATTCAGGGGGGTCTCGAGGTGACACCGGGGAGCTGTTTTTT. V usage is TRBV9 and J usage is TRBJ2-2, with D possibly being TRBD1 (7 bases). Trimming removed 5 bases at V and 3 bases at J, with 23 bases between. The CDR3 has 18 amino acids. Germline CDR1 is SGDLS and CDR2 is YYNGEE.

The chain joins TRBV6-5 to TRBJ2-2, with D maybe TRBD1 (5 bases). CDR1 is MNHEY and CDR2 is SVGAGI in the germline V gene. The CDR3 is 13 amino acids. Trimming left V 5 bases short and J 8 bases short, with 12 bases between. The CDR3 spells CASSPGKVGELFF. As DNA, the CDR3 is TGTGCCAGCAGTCCAGGGAAGGTGGGGGAGCTGTTTTTT.

This chain uses TRBV5-1 with TRBJ1-4; 7 nucleotides align to TRBD1. The CDR3 has 15 amino acids. The germline gives CDR1 SGHRS, CDR2 YFSETQ. The ends lost 3 bases at V and 4 bases at J; junction bases unmatched: 6. For the CDR3, the DNA is TGCGCCAGCAGCTCGACAGGGAGTCTTAATGAAAAACTGTTTTTT. Translated: CASSSTGSLNEKLFF.

V gene TRBV9 combines with J gene TRBJ2-3, with TRBD2 matching 10 bases. Germline V gene data show CDR1 as SGDLS and CDR2 as YYNGEE. Losses at the gene ends were 0 bases for V and 7 bases for J; bases not matched to a gene: 5. This CDR3 has 15 amino acids. For the CDR3, the DNA is TGTGCCAGCAGCGTAGAACTAGCGGGGTCATATACGCAGTATTTT. Encoded protein: CASSVELAGSYTQYF. Variable domain in full (rest from reference TRBV9 and TRBJ2-3): DSGVTQTPKHLITATGQRVTLRCSPRSGDLSVYWYQQSLDQGLQFLIQYYNGEERAKGNILERFSAQQFPDLHSELNLSSLELGDSALYFCASSVELAGSYTQYFGPGTRLTVL.

The chain recombines TRBV9 with TRBJ1-2; D not resolved. The CDR3 has 13 residues. V lost 2 bases, J lost 3 bases, and 8 bases lay in between. Germline CDR1 is SGDLS and CDR2 is YYNGEE. Here the CDR3 DNA reads TGTGCCAGCAGCGTTGAGGACTACTATGGCTACACCTTC. It yields the protein CASSVEDYYGYTF. The full variable domain, its missing parts supplied by reference TRBV9 and TRBJ1-2, is DSGVTQTPKHLITATGQRVTLRCSPRSGDLSVYWYQQSLDQGLQFLIQYYNGEERAKGNILERFSAQQFPDLHSELNLSSLELGDSALYFCASSVEDYYGYTFGSGTRLTVV.

The chain joins TRBV19 to TRBJ1-1, with TRBD1 matching over 7 bases. After removal of 4 bases from V and 7 bases from J, the junction contained 6 bases not matched to a gene. CDR3 length: 13 amino acids. Germline-derived CDR1 and CDR2 are LNHDA and SQIVND (reference sequence). CDR3 sequence (DNA): TGTGCCAGTAGTAGGACAGGAGCCTTTGAAGCTTTCTTT. Translation: CASSRTGAFEAFF.

This chain links TRBV2 with TRBJ1-1; a weak D match, TRBD1 (5 bases). Trimming cost V 10 bases and J 4 bases, with 16 bases left between them. This CDR3 contains 13 residues. Per the germline V gene, CDR1 is SNHLY and CDR2 is FYNNEI. CDR3 in amino acids: CATTSQGFTEAFF. CDR3 sequence (DNA): TGTGCCACTACCTCTCAGGGTTTCACTGAAGCTTTCTTT.

This clone was detected a few times. The chain joins TRBV28 to TRBJ1-2, with D perhaps TRBD1 (6 bases). Deletions cut 6 bases from V and 0 bases from J, with 11 bases between. This CDR3 contains 14 residues. CDR1 and CDR2 (germline): MDHEN, SYDVKM. The CDR3 region is CASRTGLANYGYTF. The CDR3 nucleotides are TGTGCCAGCAGAACAGGGTTAGCTAACTATGGCTACACCTTC.

V gene TRBV19 combines with J gene TRBJ1-5; D possibly corresponds to TRBD1 (6 bases). The CDR3 sequence is 19 residues long. The germline V and J ends were trimmed by 0 bases and 1 base, with 19 bases remaining between them. Germline values: CDR1 LNHDA, CDR2 SQIVND (reference sequence). The chain's CDR3 is CASSIDLKTGWGSNQPQHF. CDR3 sequence (DNA): TGTGCCAGTAGTATAGACCTGAAAACAGGGTGGGGAAGCAATCAGCCCCAGCATTTT. Filled out from reference TRBV19 and TRBJ1-5, the complete variable domain reads DGGITQSPKYLFRKEGQNVTLSCEQNLNHDAMYWYRQDPGQGLRLIYYSQIVNDFQKGDIAEGYSVSREKKESFPLTVTSAQKNPTAFYLCASSIDLKTGWGSNQPQHFGDGTRLSIL.

The rearrangement joins TRBV19 to TRBJ1-5, with D possibly matching TRBD1 (5 bases). V lost 4 bases and J 0 bases, leaving 13 bases between the germline ends. This CDR3 has 16 residues. Germline V gene lookup returns CDR1 LNHDA and CDR2 SQIVND (reference sequence). As DNA, the CDR3 is TGTGCCAGTAGTAGCGGACAATTCTATAGCAATCAGCCCCAGCATTTT. Translated, it gives CASSSGQFYSNQPQHF.

The chain has TRBV5-1 and TRBJ2-2, with D maybe TRBD1 (5 bases). This CDR3 comprises 15 residues. Trimming pared 0 bases from V and 6 bases from J, leaving 12 bases between. The V gene's germline CDR1 is SGHRS and CDR2 YFSETQ. CDR3 coding DNA: TGCGCCAGCAGCTTGGAGGCTGGGGCGGCCGGGGAGCTGTTTTTT. Residues: CASSLEAGAAGELFF.

The chain recombines TRBV6-5 with TRBJ1-1, with 9 bases fitting TRBD1. This CDR3 spans 16 amino acids. Germline V gene sequence: CDR1 MNHEY, CDR2 SVGAGI. Trimming took 2 bases from V and 3 from J; bases not matched to a gene: 7. Here the CDR3 reads CASSYDQTGGYTEAFF. The CDR3 bases are TGTGCCAGCAGTTACGACCAGACAGGGGGTTACACTGAAGCTTTCTTT.

Points on this clone: Mismatch with germline at one junction end may stem from a read error. The sample has other DNA sequences that encode this CDR3 too. The V gene is TRBV6-5, the J gene TRBJ2-5; D remains ambiguous. Germline V gene sequence: CDR1 MNHEY, CDR2 SVGAGI. This CDR3 has 14 amino acids. The CDR3 loop is CASSYSSEPETQYF. The CDR3 coding sequence is TGTGCCAGCAGCTACTCGTCGGAGCCAGAGACCCAGTACTTC.

This sequence joins TRBV5-1 and TRBJ2-1, with D unresolved. V lost 0 bases and J 10 bases, leaving 11 bases between the germline ends. Germline values: CDR1 SGHRS, CDR2 YFSETQ. The CDR3 extends over 13 amino acids. The CDR3, as DNA: TGCGCCAGCAGCTTGGAACTAACAAGCGAGCAGTTCTTC. It codes for CASSLELTSEQFF.

The chain couples TRBV15 to TRBJ1-2; D perhaps matches TRBD1 (5 bases). The CDR3 totals 15 residues. V lost 1 base, J lost 3 bases, and 12 bases lay in between. Germline values: CDR1 LNHNV, CDR2 YYDKDF (reference sequence). The CDR3 sequence is CATSRGQTGDYGYTF. The CDR3, as DNA: TGTGCCACCAGCAGAGGACAGACGGGGGACTATGGCTACACCTTC.

V and J are TRBV29-1 and TRBJ2-1, with 7 bases fitting TRBD1. The CDR3 length is 14 residues. V trimming: 4 bases; J trimming: 3 bases; junction bases outside the gene matches: 6. The germline V gene has CDR1 SQVTM and CDR2 ANQGSEA. CDR3 loop: CSVGRGQDYNEQFF. Written as DNA, the CDR3 is TGCAGCGTTGGAAGGGGGCAGGACTACAATGAGCAGTTCTTC.

A word on this clone: Additional DNA sequences in this sample encode the identical CDR3. The chain has TRBV10-3 and TRBJ2-2, with D maybe TRBD2 (5 bases). V lost 8 bases and J 3 bases, leaving 16 bases between the germline ends. CDR1 and CDR2 from the germline V gene are ENHRY and SYGVKD. The CDR3 has 15 residues. The CDR3 loop reads CAISGLGVYTGELFF. The CDR3 DNA follows: TGTGCCATCTCCGGACTTGGAGTGTACACCGGGGAGCTGTTTTTT.

This clone occurred a few times. The chain has TRBV7-8 and TRBJ1-2; tentative D call: TRBD1 (5 bases). Germline values: CDR1 SGHVS, CDR2 FQNEAQ. The CDR3 is made up of 12 amino acids. Between the trimmed V and J ends, which lost 4 bases and 5 bases, there was a span of 8 bases. The CDR3 coding sequence is TGTGCCAGCAGCTCCTCAGGGTATGGCTACACCTTC. Residues: CASSSSGYGYTF.

The chain couples TRBV27 to TRBJ2-7; 8 bases agree with TRBD2. The junction had 9 bases not matched to a gene; V was cut back by 5 bases and J by 0 bases. CDR1 is MNHEY, CDR2 SMNVEV, per germline (reference sequence). The CDR3 consists of 16 residues. As DNA, the CDR3 is TGTGCCAGCAGTCCTTCTAGCGGGTCGAGCTCCTACGAGCAGTACTTC. Translation gives CASSPSSGSSSYEQYF.

V is TRBV6-5 and J is TRBJ1-6; TRBD1 might be the D (6 bases). Trimming took off 8 bases at V and 7 bases at J, with 12 bases between the two ends. Germline V gives CDR1 MNHEY, CDR2 SVGAGI. The CDR3 sequence is 13 residues long. The CDR3 DNA is TGTGCCAGCCAATTAGGACAGAATTCACCCCTCCACTTT. Its translation: CASQLGQNSPLHF.

The J gene is TRBJ2-1, the V gene TRBV5-1; 7 nucleotides line up with TRBD2. The V gene end was trimmed by 4 bases and the J gene end by 5 bases; junction bases not matched to a gene: 9. The CDR3 contains 15 residues. Per the germline V gene, CDR1 is SGHRS and CDR2 is YFSETQ. CDR3 nucleotides: TGCGCCAGCAGCCGCACTAGCGTAGTCAACAATGAGCAGTTCTTC. Translated: CASSRTSVVNNEQFF.

The chain links TRBV28 to TRBJ1-2; 8 nucleotides match TRBD1. J was trimmed by 0 bases and V by 2 bases; bases with no gene match: 11. This CDR3 spans 18 amino acids. CDR1 and CDR2 from the germline V gene are MDHEN and SYDVKM. CDR3 in DNA: TGTGCCAGCAGTTTACTCAGGACAGGGACCGTCGCTAACTATGGCTACACCTTC. The encoded protein is CASSLLRTGTVANYGYTF.

This clone was seen a single time. The genes are TRBV7-3 and TRBJ2-7, with a weak D call TRBD2 (6 bases). The germline V gene encodes CDR1 SGHTA and CDR2 FQGTGA. CDR3 size: 12 residues. The V and J ends lost 2 bases and 6 bases respectively, with 8 bases between them. CDR3 in DNA: TGTGCCAGCAGCTTACCCGGGAGCGAGCAGTACTTC. It is translated as CASSLPGSEQYF.